The clone carrying this T cell receptor (beta chain) is categorized as medium-sized. Each TRB amplification used about 220-500 ng of genomic DNA from blood. This entry is derived from a study of T and B cells in COVID-19 patients. V lost 5 bases and J lost 4; bases outside the gene matches: 4. The CDR3 runs 14 residues. TRB rearrangements were amplified by multiplex PCR with BIOMED2 TRB-A/B primers. A single record per CDR3 protein comes from TCRdb applying MiXCR to the multiplex PCR reads. The profile shows roughly 4,700 distinct CDR3 sequences, around 30% of them singletons. The sequence derives from a human donor with active COVID-19. This chain links TRBV12-3 or TRBV12-4 with TRBJ1-4; TRBD1 matches 7 bases. The sequencing sample was made of blood. The CDR3 loop reads CASSLTGNNEKLFF. The CDR3 region has the DNA TGTGCCAGCAGTCTGACAGGGAATAATGAAAAACTGTTTTTT.